The 12 T cell receptor beta chains reported below all come from one sample, sequenced in a study of cytomegalovirus exposure and HLA in healthy donors. The PCR had 60 Vbeta and 13 Jbeta primers. Sequencing was performed with immunoSEQ multiplex PCR; in TCRdb, only in-frame clones are kept and a portion is missing. The sample records about 110,000 clones, 55% to 75% being singletons. Sequencing was done on a sample of PBMCs. These receptors all come from a woman in her 70s in good health and CMV-seropositive.

This clone occurred a few times. This chain joins TRBV7-9 and TRBJ2-5, with D possibly TRBD1 on 5 matching bases. CDR1 is SEHNR, CDR2 FQNEAQ, per germline (reference sequence). CDR3 length equals 15 residues. V was shortened by 5 bases and J by 0 bases, with 13 bases between the two germline ends. CDR3 in amino acids: CASSPRQHNQETQYF. For the CDR3, the DNA is TGTGCCAGCAGCCCTAGACAGCACAACCAAGAGACCCAGTACTTC.

The J gene is TRBJ1-2, the V gene TRBV4-1; 7 nucleotides agree with TRBD1. The germline V gene encodes CDR1 MGHRA and CDR2 YSYEKL. This CDR3 has 15 residues. The J segment lost 0 bases and the V segment lost 4 bases, leaving 5 bases of the junction unmatched. The CDR3 here is CASSLRDSTNYGYTF. DNA of the CDR3: TGCGCCAGCAGCCTCCGGGACAGCACTAACTATGGCTACACCTTC.

This clone was seen only a few times. The chain recombines TRBV7-2 with TRBJ1-6, with a tentative D call TRBD1 (6 bases). From germline, CDR1 is SGHTA and CDR2 FQGNSA. This CDR3 comprises 16 residues. The V end was cut by 4 bases, the J end by 7 bases, with 17 bases between. This CDR3 reads CASSSDLGGANSPLHF. In DNA form, the CDR3 reads TGTGCCAGCAGCTCCGACCTTGGGGGGGCGAATTCACCCCTCCACTTT. The complete variable domain, with remaining parts taken from reference TRBV7-2 and TRBJ1-6, reads GAGVSQSPSNKVTEKGKDVELRCDPISGHTALYWYRQSLGQGLEFLIYFQGNSAPDKSGLPSDRFSAERTGGSVSTLTIQRTQQEDSAVYLCASSSDLGGANSPLHFGNGTRLTVT.

CDR3 bases: TGCAGCGTGGAGGCCCTCCAGGGGGCGGGTGAAAAACTGTTTTTT. It codes for CSVEALQGAGEKLFF. The chain links TRBV29-1 to TRBJ1-4; 8 bases map to TRBD1. The V segment lost 6 bases and the J segment 7 bases; nucleotides outside the gene matches: 13. Germline V CDR1 and CDR2: SQVTM, ANQGSEA. The CDR3 runs 15 residues.

The chain has TRBV10-1 and TRBJ2-3; 9 bases fit TRBD2. V shed 6 bases and J 9 bases; nucleotides not matched to a gene: 10. CDR1 and CDR2 from the germline V gene are WNHNN and SYGVQD (reference sequence). This CDR3 comprises 14 residues. CDR3: CASSHSGTSNTQYF. The CDR3 DNA follows: TGCGCCAGCAGCCATTCCGGGACTAGCAACACGCAGTATTTT.

The genes are TRBV7-9 and TRBJ1-4, with TRBD1 identical over 7 bases. The CDR3 spans 14 residues. The germline gives CDR1 SEHNR, CDR2 FQNEAQ (reference sequence). With V trimmed by 3 bases and J by 4 bases, 2 bases remained unmatched. The CDR3 bases are TGTGCCAGCAGCTTTGGACAGGTTAATGAAAAACTGTTTTTT. Protein: CASSFGQVNEKLFF.

A single count supports this clone. This chain joins TRBV7-2 and TRBJ2-3; 8 bases are a match to TRBD2. The length of the CDR3 is 13 residues. With 11 bases clipped from V and 2 bases from J, the junction kept 6 bases outside the gene matches. CDR1 and CDR2 (germline): SGHTA, FQGNSA. The CDR3 region has the DNA TGTGCCGGCCGGCGGGGGGCCACAGATACGCAGTATTTT. The encoded protein is CAGRRGATDTQYF.

V and J are TRBV4-3 and TRBJ1-2, with D perhaps matching TRBD1 (6 bases). Germline CDR1 reads LGHNA; CDR2 reads YSLEER. Trimming removed 4 bases from V and 4 bases from J, with 13 bases in between. The CDR3 runs 14 residues. This CDR3 is CASSPSTGTYGYTF. The CDR3 coding sequence is TGCGCCAGCAGCCCGAGCACAGGGACCTATGGCTACACCTTC.

This chain joins TRBV5-6 and TRBJ2-7; a possible D gene is TRBD1 (6 bases). The germline V and J ends were trimmed by 3 bases and 2 bases, with 12 bases remaining between them. Germline-derived CDR1 and CDR2 are SGHDT and YYEEEE. The CDR3 runs to 14 residues. In DNA form, the CDR3 reads TGTGCCAGCAGCTGGGGGACACCCACCTACGAGCAGTACTTC. It translates to CASSWGTPTYEQYF.

The chain links TRBV19 to TRBJ1-2; 8 bases are shared with TRBD1. V trimming: 5 bases; J trimming: 8 bases; junction bases outside the gene matches: 7. The CDR3 spans 13 residues. CDR1 and CDR2 (germline): LNHDA, SQIVND (reference sequence). The DNA for the CDR3 is TGTGCCAGTAGTTCGGTACAGGGGGACGGCTACACCTTC. Amino acids: CASSSVQGDGYTF.

The chain uses TRBV7-9 and TRBJ2-5, with D perhaps matching TRBD2 (6 bases). Trimming took off 4 bases at V and 4 bases at J, with 10 bases between the two ends. The CDR3 covers 13 residues. Germline values: CDR1 SEHNR, CDR2 FQNEAQ (reference sequence). The CDR3 nucleotides are TGTGCCAGCAGCTCTAGCGTCGGAGAGACCCAGTACTTC. Translating it yields CASSSSVGETQYF.

This clone was seen a handful of times. The rearrangement joins TRBV5-6 to TRBJ2-3; 11 bases agree with TRBD2. The CDR3 is 18 residues long. The V and J ends lost 3 bases and 6 bases, in that order; junction bases with no gene match: 15. From germline, CDR1 is SGHDT and CDR2 YYEEEE. The CDR3 region has the DNA TGTGCCAGCAGCTCAACCTGGTTAATAGCGGGGGGGCGTGATACGCAGTATTTT. Translation: CASSSTWLIAGGRDTQYF.